These T cell receptor beta chains were read from a single sample in a study of blood T cell repertoires in COVID-19. This table comes from immunoSEQ multiplex PCR, and its TCRdb copy is limited to in-frame clones, with some not included. The sample lists around 71,000 clones; approximately 83% were seen once. Input material: peripheral blood. The receptors shown here come from a man between 65 and 85 years old with acute or convalescent COVID-19. Each CDR3 is given with its conserved first and last residue.

J | V | CDR3
TRBJ1-4 | TRBV12-3/TRBV12-4 | CASTVNNEKLFF
TRBJ1-1 | TRBV7-3 | CASSLGPVDTEAFF
TRBJ2-7 | TRBV5-1 | CASSLETAREQYF
TRBJ2-7 | TRBV4-2 | CASSQDEQGAPEQYF
TRBJ2-2 | TRBV29-1 | CSVGYRGQELFF
TRBJ2-2 | TRBV5-1 | CASSPTTTGELFF
TRBJ2-1 | TRBV5-1 | CASSLIVGVEQFF
TRBJ2-7 | TRBV6-5 | CASSYSGQGAREQYF
TRBJ2-2 | TRBV3-1/TRBV3-2 | CASSQDATGSGELFF
TRBJ2-3 | TRBV7-2 | CASSLGGLRTDTQYF
TRBJ2-1 | TRBV6-1 | CASSDAGSNEQFF
TRBJ1-2 | TRBV7-9 | CASSLAALGARTF
TRBJ1-4 | TRBV12-3/TRBV12-4 | CASRTDRDEKLFF
TRBJ2-2 | TRBV4-2 | CASSHLQATGELFF
TRBJ2-1 | TRBV9 | CASSLPVITGGYNEQFF
TRBJ2-7 | TRBV28 | CASSLAGTSGASYEQYF
TRBJ1-1 | TRBV28 | CASIGGNTEAFF
TRBJ2-1 | TRBV3-1/TRBV3-2 | CASSLVSGAIHEQFF
TRBJ2-3 | TRBV24-1 | CATSERGTGGADTQYF
TRBJ2-7 | TRBV4-1 | CASSQDPSGRSYEQYF
TRBJ2-3 | TRBV7-9 | CASSLSTGGITDTQYF
TRBJ2-1 | TRBV24-1 | CATSDPTTSGIIDEQFF
TRBJ2-7 | TRBV5-6 | CASSLTGIHEQYF
TRBJ2-5 | TRBV7-2 | CASSSSRGQETQYF
TRBJ1-1 | TRBV7-2 | CASSFRGQLNTEAFF
TRBJ1-1 | TRBV7-3 | CASSGGGFNTEAFF
TRBJ1-1 | TRBV18 | CASSPPSKRGTEAFF
TRBJ2-1 | TRBV7-2 | CASTRNSGNNEQFF
TRBJ1-2 | TRBV10-3 | CATLGTGINYGYTF